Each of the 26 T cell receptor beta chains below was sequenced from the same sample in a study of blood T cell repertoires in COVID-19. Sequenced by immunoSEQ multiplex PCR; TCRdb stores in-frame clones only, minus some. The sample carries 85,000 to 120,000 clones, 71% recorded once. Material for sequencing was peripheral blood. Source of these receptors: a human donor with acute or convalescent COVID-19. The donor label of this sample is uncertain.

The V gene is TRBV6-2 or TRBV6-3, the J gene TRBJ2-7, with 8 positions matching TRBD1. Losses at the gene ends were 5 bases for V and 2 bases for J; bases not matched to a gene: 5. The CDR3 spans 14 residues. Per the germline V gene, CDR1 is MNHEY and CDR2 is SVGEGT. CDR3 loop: CASSLQQGAYEQYV. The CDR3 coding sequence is TGTGCCAGCAGTCTCCAACAGGGGGCCTACGAGCAGTACGTC.

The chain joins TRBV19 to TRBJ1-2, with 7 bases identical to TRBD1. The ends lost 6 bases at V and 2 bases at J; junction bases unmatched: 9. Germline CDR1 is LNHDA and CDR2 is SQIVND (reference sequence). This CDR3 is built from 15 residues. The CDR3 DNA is TGTGCCAGTAGCCACAGGGGAGGCCCGAACTATGGCTACACCTTC. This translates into CASSHRGGPNYGYTF.

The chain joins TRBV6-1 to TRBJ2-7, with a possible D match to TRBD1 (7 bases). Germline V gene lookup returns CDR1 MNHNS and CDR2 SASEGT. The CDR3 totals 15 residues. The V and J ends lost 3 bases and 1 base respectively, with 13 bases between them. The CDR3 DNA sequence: TGTGCCAGCAGTGAGTTTCCAGGGGGGTCCTACGAGCAGTACGTC. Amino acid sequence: CASSEFPGGSYEQYV.

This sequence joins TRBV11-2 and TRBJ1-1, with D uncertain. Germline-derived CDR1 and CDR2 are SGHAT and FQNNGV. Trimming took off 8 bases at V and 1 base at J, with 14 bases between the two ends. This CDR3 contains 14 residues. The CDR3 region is CASLRGSQNTEAFF. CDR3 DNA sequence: TGTGCCAGCCTCAGAGGCAGCCAGAACACTGAAGCTTTCTTT.

The CDR3 DNA sequence: TGCGCCAGTACGTCGACAGGGGGCGAAGACTACAATGAGCAGTTCTTC. Protein sequence: CASTSTGGEDYNEQFF. The gene calls are TRBV5-1 and TRBJ2-1; TRBD1 matches at 10 bases. Germline lookup yields CDR1 SGHRS and CDR2 YFSETQ. The CDR3 contains 16 residues. After removal of 8 bases from V and 3 bases from J, the junction contained 11 bases not matched to a gene.

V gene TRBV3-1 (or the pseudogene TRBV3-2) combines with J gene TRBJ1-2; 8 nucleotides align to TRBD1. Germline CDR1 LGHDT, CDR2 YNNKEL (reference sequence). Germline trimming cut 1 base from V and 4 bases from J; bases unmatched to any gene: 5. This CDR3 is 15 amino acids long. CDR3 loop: CASSQGGQELYGYTF. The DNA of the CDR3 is TGTGCCAGCAGCCAAGGGGGACAGGAACTCTATGGCTACACCTTC.

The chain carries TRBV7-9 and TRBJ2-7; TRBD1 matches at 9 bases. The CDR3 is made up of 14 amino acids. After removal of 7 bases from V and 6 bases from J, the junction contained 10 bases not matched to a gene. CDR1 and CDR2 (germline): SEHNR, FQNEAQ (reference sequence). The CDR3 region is CASTHRDRASEQYF. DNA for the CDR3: TGTGCCAGCACCCACAGGGACAGGGCTTCCGAGCAGTACTTC.

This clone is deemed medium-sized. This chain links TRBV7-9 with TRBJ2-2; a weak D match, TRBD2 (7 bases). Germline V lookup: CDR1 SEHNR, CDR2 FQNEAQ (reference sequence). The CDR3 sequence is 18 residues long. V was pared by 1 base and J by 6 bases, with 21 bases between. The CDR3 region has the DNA TGTGCCAGCAGCTTAGGATGGTTGCGGGGGCGATCACCCGGGGAGCTGTTTTTT. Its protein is CASSLGWLRGRSPGELFF.

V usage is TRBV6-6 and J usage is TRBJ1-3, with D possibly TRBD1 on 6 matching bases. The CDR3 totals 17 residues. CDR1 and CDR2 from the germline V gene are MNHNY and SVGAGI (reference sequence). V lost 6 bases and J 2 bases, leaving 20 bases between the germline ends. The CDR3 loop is CASSRSGPTGTGNTIYF. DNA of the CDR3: TGTGCCAGCAGCCGAAGTGGGCCGACAGGCACTGGAAACACCATATATTTT.

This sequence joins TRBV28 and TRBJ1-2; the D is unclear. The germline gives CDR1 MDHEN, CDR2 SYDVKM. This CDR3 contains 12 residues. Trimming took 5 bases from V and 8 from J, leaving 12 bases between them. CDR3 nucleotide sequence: TGTGCCAGCAGTACCGGGGTCCCCGGCTACACCTTC. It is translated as CASSTGVPGYTF.

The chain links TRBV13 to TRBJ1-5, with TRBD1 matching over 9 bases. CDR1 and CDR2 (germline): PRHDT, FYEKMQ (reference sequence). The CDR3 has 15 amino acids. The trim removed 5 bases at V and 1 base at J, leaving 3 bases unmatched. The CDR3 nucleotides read TGTGCCAGCAGCCGGGGGACAGGGAGCAATCAGCCCCAGCATTTT. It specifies CASSRGTGSNQPQHF.

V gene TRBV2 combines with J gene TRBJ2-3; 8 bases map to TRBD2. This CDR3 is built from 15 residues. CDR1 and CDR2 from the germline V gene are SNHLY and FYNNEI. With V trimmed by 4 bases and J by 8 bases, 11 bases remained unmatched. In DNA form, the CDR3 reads TGTGCCAGCAGTGCGGCGGGGGGTCCCGCGGGTACGCAGTATTTT. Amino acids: CASSAAGGPAGTQYF.

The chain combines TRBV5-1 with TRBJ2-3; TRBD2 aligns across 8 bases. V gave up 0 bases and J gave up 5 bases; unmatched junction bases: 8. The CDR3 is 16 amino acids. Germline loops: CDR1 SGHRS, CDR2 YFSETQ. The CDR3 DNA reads TGCGCCAGCAGCTTGGTGGCGGGGGGTTATGGAGATACGCAGTATTTT. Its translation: CASSLVAGGYGDTQYF.

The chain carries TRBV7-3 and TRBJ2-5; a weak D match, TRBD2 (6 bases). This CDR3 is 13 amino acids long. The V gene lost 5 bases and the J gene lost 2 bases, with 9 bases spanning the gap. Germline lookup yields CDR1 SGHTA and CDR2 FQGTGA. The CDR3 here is CASSEGLQETQYF. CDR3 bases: TGTGCCAGCAGCGAGGGACTGCAAGAGACCCAGTACTTC.

The DNA for the CDR3 is TGTGTCAGAAGCTCCCCTGCGGGCCCCCCCTACGAGCAGTACTTC. This sequence encodes CVRSSPAGPPYEQYF. This chain uses TRBV7-5 with TRBJ2-7; the table's D call, TRBD2, was not checked against the DNA. TRBV7-5 is reported as a pseudogene. The CDR3 totals 15 residues.

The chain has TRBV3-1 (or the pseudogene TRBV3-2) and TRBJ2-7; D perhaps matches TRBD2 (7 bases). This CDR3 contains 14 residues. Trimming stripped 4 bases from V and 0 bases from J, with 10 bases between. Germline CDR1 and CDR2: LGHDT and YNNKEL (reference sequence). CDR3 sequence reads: CASSRGGHSYEQYF. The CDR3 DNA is TGTGCCAGCAGCCGGGGGGGACACTCCTACGAGCAGTACTTC.

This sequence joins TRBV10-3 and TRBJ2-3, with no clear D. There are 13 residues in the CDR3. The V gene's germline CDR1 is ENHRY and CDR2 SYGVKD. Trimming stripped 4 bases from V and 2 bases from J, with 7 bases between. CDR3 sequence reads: CAISVQYTDTQYF. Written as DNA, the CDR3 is TGTGCCATCAGTGTACAGTACACAGATACGCAGTATTTT.

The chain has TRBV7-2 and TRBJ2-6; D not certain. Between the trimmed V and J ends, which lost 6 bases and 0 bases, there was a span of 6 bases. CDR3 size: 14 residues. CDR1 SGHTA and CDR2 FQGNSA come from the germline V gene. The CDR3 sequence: CASSSGSGANVLTF. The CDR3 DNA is TGTGCCAGCAGTAGTGGCTCTGGGGCCAACGTCCTGACTTTC.

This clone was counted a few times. Here the CDR3 DNA reads TGTGCCAGCAGCCACGGGACAGGGAGAGAAAAACTGTTTTTT. It is translated as CASSHGTGREKLFF. This chain connects TRBV14 to TRBJ1-4; 9 nucleotides align to TRBD1. The CDR3 runs to 14 residues. Losses at the gene ends were 3 bases for V and 8 bases for J; bases not matched to a gene: 4. Germline assignment: CDR1 SGHDN and CDR2 FVKESK.

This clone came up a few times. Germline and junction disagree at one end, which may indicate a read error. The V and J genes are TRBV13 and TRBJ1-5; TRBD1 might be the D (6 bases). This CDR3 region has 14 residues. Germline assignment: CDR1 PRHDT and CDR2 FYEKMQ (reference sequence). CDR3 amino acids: CASSLGQPNQPQHF. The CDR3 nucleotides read TGTGCCAGCAGCCTAGGACAGCCCAATCAGCCCCAGCATTTT.

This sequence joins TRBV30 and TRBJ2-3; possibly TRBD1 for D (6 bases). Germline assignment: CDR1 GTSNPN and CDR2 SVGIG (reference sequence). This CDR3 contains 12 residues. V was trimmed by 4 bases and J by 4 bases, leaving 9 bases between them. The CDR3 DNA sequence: TGTGCCTGGATTGCAGGGGCAGATACGCAGTATTTT. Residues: CAWIAGADTQYF. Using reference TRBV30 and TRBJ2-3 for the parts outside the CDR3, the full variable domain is SQTIHQWPATLVQPVGSPLSLECTVEGTSNPNLYWYRQAAGRGLQLLFYSVGIGQISSEVPQNLSASRPQDRQFILSSKKLLLSDSGFYLCAWIAGADTQYFGPGTRLTVL.

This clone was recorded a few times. CDR3 sequence reads: CASSIPGATYEQYF. DNA for the CDR3: TGTGCCAGTAGTATCCCAGGGGCGACCTACGAGCAGTACTTC. The rearrangement uses TRBV19 and TRBJ2-7, with D possibly TRBD1 on 6 matching bases. V dropped 3 bases and J dropped 2 bases, with 11 bases sitting between them. CDR1 and CDR2 (germline): LNHDA, SQIVND (reference sequence). The CDR3 spans 14 residues.

This CDR3 is CASSLGQGGYEQYV. The CDR3 nucleotides are TGTGCCAGCAGCTTGGGGCAGGGGGGCTACGAGCAGTACGTC. V and J are TRBV11-2 and TRBJ2-7, with TRBD1 as a possible D gene (7 bases). V lost 3 bases, J lost 3 bases, and 12 bases lay in between. CDR1 is SGHAT, CDR2 FQNNGV, per germline. This CDR3 region has 14 residues.

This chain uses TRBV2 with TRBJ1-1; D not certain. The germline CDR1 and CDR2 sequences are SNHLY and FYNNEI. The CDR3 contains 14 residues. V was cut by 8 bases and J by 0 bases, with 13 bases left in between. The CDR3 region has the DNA TGTGCCAGCGTGGAGTGGGTCCTGAACACTGAAGCTTTCTTT. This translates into CASVEWVLNTEAFF.

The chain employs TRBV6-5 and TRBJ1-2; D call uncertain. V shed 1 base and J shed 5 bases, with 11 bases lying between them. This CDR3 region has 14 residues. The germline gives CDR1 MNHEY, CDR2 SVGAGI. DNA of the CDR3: TGTGCCAGCAGTTACTTTCCAGGATCTTATGGCTACACCTTC. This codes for CASSYFPGSYGYTF.

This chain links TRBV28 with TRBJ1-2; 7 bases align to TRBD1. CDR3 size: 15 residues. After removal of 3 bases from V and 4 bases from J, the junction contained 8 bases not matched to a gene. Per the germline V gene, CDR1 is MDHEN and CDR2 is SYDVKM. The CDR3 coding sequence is TGTGCCAGCAGTTTTCCAGGCCGGGACAGCTATGGCTACACCTTC. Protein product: CASSFPGRDSYGYTF.